This entry lists 6 T cell receptor beta chains sequenced from one sample in a study of STAT5B mutations in CD4+ large granular lymphocyte leukemia. This table comes from immunoSEQ multiplex PCR, and its TCRdb copy is limited to in-frame clones, with some not included. The table includes 35,000 or so clones, 87% detected once. Material for sequencing was CD4+ T cells from blood buffy coats. These receptors came from a human donor in good health.

V usage is TRBV18 and J usage is TRBJ1-4, with 8 positions matching TRBD1. Unmatched junction bases numbered 6, after V lost 2 bases and J lost 7 bases. The CDR3 is 15 residues long. The germline CDR1 and CDR2 sequences are KGHSH and LQKENI. The CDR3: CASSPGQGYGEKLFF. DNA for the CDR3: TGTGCCAGCTCACCAGGACAGGGTTACGGTGAAAAACTGTTTTTT.

The rearrangement joins TRBV6-4 to TRBJ2-3; no firm D call. CDR3 length equals 13 residues. CDR1 and CDR2 from the germline V gene are MRHNA and SNTAGT. V lost 0 bases, J lost 7 bases, and 8 bases lay in between. The CDR3 DNA is TGTGCCAGCAGTGACTCCTTCCGAAATACGCAGTATTTT. Translating gives CASSDSFRNTQYF.

The rearrangement uses TRBV7-9 and TRBJ2-1, with TRBD2 identical over 11 bases. The CDR3 spans 18 residues. CDR1 and CDR2 from the germline V gene are SEHNR and FQNEAQ (reference sequence). Germline trimming cut 5 bases from V and 6 bases from J; bases unmatched to any gene: 15. The CDR3 sequence: CASSLNPLAGGPRNEQFF. CDR3 DNA sequence: TGTGCCAGCAGCCTAAACCCCTTAGCGGGAGGGCCGCGCAATGAGCAGTTCTTC. The full variable domain, with the rest looked up from reference TRBV7-9 and TRBJ2-1, is DTGVSQNPRHKITKRGQNVTFRCDPISEHNRLYWYRQTLGQGPEFLTYFQNEAQLEKSRLLSDRFSAERPKGSFSTLEIQRTEQGDSAMYLCASSLNPLAGGPRNEQFFGPGTRLTVL.

This chain uses TRBV9 with TRBJ1-1; D possibly corresponds to TRBD1 (6 bases). The CDR3 totals 15 residues. Germline V gene data show CDR1 as SGDLS and CDR2 as YYNGEE. Trimming shortened V by 1 base and J by 5 bases, and 15 bases separated the two germline ends. The CDR3 sequence is CASSVYGGQGTEAFF. For the CDR3, the DNA is TGTGCCAGCAGCGTATACGGAGGCCAGGGGACTGAAGCTTTCTTT.

This chain uses TRBV28 with TRBJ2-3, with TRBD2 identical over 16 bases. This CDR3 region has 17 residues. V lost 6 bases to trimming and J lost 3 bases; unmatched junction nucleotides: 6. Germline CDR1 and CDR2: MDHEN and SYDVKM. CDR3 DNA: TGTGCCAGCAGGGGGACTAGCGGGAGGGCCCTGACAGATACGCAGTATTTT. This encodes CASRGTSGRALTDTQYF.

The chain uses TRBV29-1 and TRBJ1-2, with D maybe TRBD1 (5 bases). This CDR3 region has 11 residues. Germline V gene lookup returns CDR1 SQVTM and CDR2 ANQGSEA. Trimming took 8 bases from V and 2 from J, leaving 9 bases between them. Here the CDR3 reads CSSRENYGYTF. The CDR3, as DNA: TGCAGCAGCAGGGAGAACTATGGCTACACCTTC.